These 21 T cell receptor beta chains were sequenced from one sample in a study of blood T cell repertoires in COVID-19. The data were produced by immunoSEQ multiplex PCR, yet TCRdb's version contains in-frame clones alone and is incomplete. This sample has about 230,000 clones, with less than 85% found just once. Sample: peripheral blood. All receptors derive from a woman aged 70-85 years with active or convalescent COVID-19.

This chain joins TRBV29-1 and TRBJ1-2, with D unclear. This CDR3 has 11 amino acids. V was trimmed by 7 bases and J by 4 bases, leaving 10 bases between them. The V gene's germline CDR1 is SQVTM and CDR2 ANQGSEA. The CDR3 here is CSARVLYGYTF. CDR3 coding DNA: TGCAGCGCCCGGGTCCTCTATGGCTACACCTTC.

The V call is TRBV7-2, the J call TRBJ1-5, with D possibly matching TRBD1 (5 bases). The CDR3 is 16 amino acids. Germline V gene data show CDR1 as SGHTA and CDR2 as FQGNSA. Trimming took off 5 bases at V and 0 bases at J, with 14 bases between the two ends. The CDR3 protein is CASSLSGTHSNQPQHF. As DNA, the CDR3 is TGTGCCAGCAGCCTATCGGGGACTCATAGCAATCAGCCCCAGCATTTT.

The CDR3 is CASSLEPGAEGYTF. The CDR3 bases are TGCGCCAGCAGCTTGGAGCCAGGGGCTGAGGGCTACACCTTC. The chain uses TRBV5-1 and TRBJ1-2; D perhaps matches TRBD1 (6 bases). The CDR3 loop spans 14 amino acids. V was clipped by 0 bases and J by 8 bases, with 14 bases between them. Germline-derived CDR1 and CDR2 are SGHRS and YFSETQ. Together with reference TRBV5-1 and TRBJ1-2, the CDR3 gives the full variable domain: KAGVTQTPRYLIKTRGQQVTLSCSPISGHRSVSWYQQTPGQGLQFLFEYFSETQRNKGNFPGRFSGRQFSNSRSEMNVSTLELGDSALYLCASSLEPGAEGYTFGSGTRLTVV.

This chain joins TRBV19 and TRBJ1-1; the D gene is possibly TRBD1 (6 bases). CDR1 is LNHDA, CDR2 SQIVND, per germline (reference sequence). Trimming pared 8 bases from V and 1 base from J, leaving 11 bases between. The CDR3 totals 13 residues. The DNA of the CDR3 is TGTGCCAGTTCAATGGGGGCGAACACTGAAGCTTTCTTT. It codes for CASSMGANTEAFF. Looking up the rest from reference TRBV19 and TRBJ1-1 gives the full variable domain: DGGITQSPKYLFRKEGQNVTLSCEQNLNHDAMYWYRQDPGQGLRLIYYSQIVNDFQKGDIAEGYSVSREKKESFPLTVTSAQKNPTAFYLCASSMGANTEAFFGQGTRLTVV.

The chain employs TRBV6-5 and TRBJ2-1, with D tentatively TRBD1 (5 bases). Germline values: CDR1 MNHEY, CDR2 SVGAGI. The length of the CDR3 is 16 residues. Deletions cut 0 bases from V and 4 bases from J, with 13 bases between. CDR3 sequence: CASSYSGQNYYNEQFF. The CDR3 DNA reads TGTGCCAGCAGTTACTCGGGGCAGAACTATTACAATGAGCAGTTCTTC.

This clone appeared a few times. This chain joins TRBV5-1 and TRBJ1-2; TRBD1 agrees at 8 bases. The CDR3 is 15 residues long. CDR1 is SGHRS and CDR2 is YFSETQ in the germline V gene. The trim removed 4 bases at V and 2 bases at J, leaving 7 bases unmatched. The CDR3 DNA follows: TGCGCCAGCAGCCTGGGTGGGACAGGAAACTATGGCTACACCTTC. Translated, it gives CASSLGGTGNYGYTF.

The rearrangement joins TRBV10-3 to TRBJ1-2; D unresolved. V was trimmed by 2 bases and J by 4 bases, leaving 14 bases between them. CDR3 length equals 15 residues. Germline V lookup: CDR1 ENHRY, CDR2 SYGVKD. CDR3 residues: CAISERSSISYGYTF. As DNA, the CDR3 is TGTGCCATCAGTGAGAGAAGTTCTATCTCCTATGGCTACACCTTC.

This chain links TRBV6-1 with TRBJ2-7; no clear D gene. This CDR3 is 16 amino acids long. Between the trimmed V and J ends, which lost 3 bases and 0 bases, there was a span of 15 bases. Germline V CDR1 and CDR2: MNHNS, SASEGT. CDR3 amino acids: CASSDEMVNLSYEQYF. The DNA of the CDR3 is TGTGCCAGCAGTGACGAGATGGTCAACCTCTCCTACGAGCAGTACTTC.

The chain couples TRBV18 to TRBJ1-1; a possible D gene is TRBD1 (5 bases). The CDR3 has 15 amino acids. The V gene's germline CDR1 is KGHSH and CDR2 LQKENI. Trimming pared 3 bases from V and 0 bases from J, leaving 11 bases between. The CDR3: CASSPGRQLNTEAFF. The CDR3 DNA reads as TGTGCCAGCTCACCTGGCCGACAGTTGAACACTGAAGCTTTCTTT.

J is TRBJ1-1 and V is TRBV11-2, with D possibly matching TRBD1 (6 bases). The germline CDR1 and CDR2 sequences are SGHAT and FQNNGV. V was cut by 4 bases and J by 3 bases, with 9 bases left in between. This CDR3 has 13 residues. CDR3 residues: CASSSGVDTEAFF. DNA of the CDR3: TGTGCCAGCAGCTCAGGGGTGGACACTGAAGCTTTCTTT. The variable domain in full, completed from reference TRBV11-2 and TRBJ1-1, reads EAGVAQSPRYKIIEKRQSVAFWCNPISGHATLYWYQQILGQGPKLLIQFQNNGVVDDSQLPKDRFSAERLKGVDSTLKIQPAKLEDSAVYLCASSSGVDTEAFFGQGTRLTVV.

CDR3 nucleotides: TGCGCCAGCAGCTTGTTTGCGGGAACTTACAATGAGCAGTTCTTC. This encodes CASSLFAGTYNEQFF. V is TRBV5-1 and J is TRBJ2-1, with D possibly matching TRBD2 (6 bases). CDR1 is SGHRS, CDR2 YFSETQ, per germline. This CDR3 comprises 15 residues. Trimming took off 1 base at V and 4 bases at J, with 12 bases between the two ends.

The V call is TRBV7-2, the J call TRBJ2-1, with D maybe TRBD1 (5 bases). V dropped 3 bases and J dropped 7 bases, with 13 bases sitting between them. Germline CDR1 is SGHTA and CDR2 is FQGNSA. The CDR3 is 14 residues long. For the CDR3, the DNA is TGTGCCAGCAGCTTTTTTGGGGCGCGGAATGAGCAGTTCTTC. It translates to CASSFFGARNEQFF.

The chain carries TRBV2 and TRBJ2-5, with TRBD1 matching 9 bases. Germline V CDR1 and CDR2: SNHLY, FYNNEI. This CDR3 region has 14 residues. J lost 4 bases, V lost 3 bases, and 3 bases had no gene match. CDR3 in amino acids: CASSDRTGVETQYF. In DNA, the CDR3 is TGTGCCAGCAGTGATAGGACAGGGGTAGAGACCCAGTACTTC.

This clone showed up just once. This chain connects TRBV5-1 to TRBJ2-5; D is uncertain. Germline assignment: CDR1 SGHRS and CDR2 YFSETQ. This CDR3 has 13 amino acids. V was cut by 0 bases and J by 2 bases, with 5 bases left in between. CDR3 nucleotides: TGCGCCAGCAGCTTGGGCAGGCAAGAGACCCAGTACTTC. This encodes CASSLGRQETQYF.

V and J are TRBV5-1 and TRBJ2-1; perhaps TRBD2 as D (5 bases). Germline V CDR1 and CDR2: SGHRS, YFSETQ. V dropped 2 bases and J dropped 3 bases, with 9 bases sitting between them. The CDR3 covers 14 residues. The CDR3 coding sequence is TGCGCCAGCAGCTTTACGGGAATCTACAATGAGCAGTTCTTC. Its protein product is CASSFTGIYNEQFF.

The rearrangement uses TRBV7-2 and TRBJ2-7; 9 bases agree with TRBD2. This CDR3 contains 15 residues. CDR1 and CDR2 (germline): SGHTA, FQGNSA. J was trimmed by 2 bases and V by 6 bases; bases with no gene match: 8. CDR3 protein: CASSPGLAAAYEQYF. For the CDR3, the DNA is TGTGCCAGCAGTCCGGGACTAGCTGCGGCCTACGAGCAGTACTTC. The full variable domain, completed using reference TRBV7-2 and TRBJ2-7, is GAGVSQSPSNKVTEKGKDVELRCDPISGHTALYWYRQSLGQGLEFLIYFQGNSAPDKSGLPSDRFSAERTGGSVSTLTIQRTQQEDSAVYLCASSPGLAAAYEQYFGPGTRLTVT.

This chain uses TRBV9 with TRBJ2-1; 8 bases fit TRBD2. CDR3 length: 15 amino acids. With 3 bases clipped from V and 6 bases from J, the junction kept 8 bases outside the gene matches. Germline assignment: CDR1 SGDLS and CDR2 YYNGEE. The CDR3 DNA follows: TGTGCCAGCAGCGCGAGCGGGAGTCTTTCCAATGAGCAGTTCTTC. It specifies CASSASGSLSNEQFF.

The chain couples TRBV2 to TRBJ2-7; D is unclear. Between the trimmed V and J ends, which lost 4 bases and 3 bases, there was a span of 7 bases. CDR1 and CDR2 from the germline V gene are SNHLY and FYNNEI. The CDR3 extends over 12 amino acids. This CDR3 reads CASSVSVYEQYF. CDR3 in DNA: TGTGCCAGCAGTGTGTCAGTCTACGAGCAGTACTTC.

This chain links TRBV3-1 (or the pseudogene TRBV3-2) with TRBJ2-6; D gene uncertain. CDR3 length: 13 amino acids. CDR1 and CDR2 (germline): LGHDT, YNNKEL (reference sequence). With 8 bases removed from V and 4 bases from J, the gap between germline ends came to 9 bases. The CDR3 spells CASCTSGANVLTF. The CDR3 DNA follows: TGTGCCAGCTGTACTTCCGGGGCCAACGTCCTGACTTTC.

Notes on this clone: This sample also contains other DNA sequences that code for the same CDR3. V and J are TRBV4-3 and TRBJ1-5; TRBD1 might be the D (6 bases). The CDR3 sequence is 14 residues long. Deletions cut 4 bases from V and 4 bases from J, with 11 bases between. Germline V gene data show CDR1 as LGHNA and CDR2 as YSLEER. CDR3 protein: CASSPGQGNQPQHF. The CDR3 nucleotides read TGCGCCAGCAGCCCGGGGCAGGGGAATCAGCCCCAGCATTTT.

This chain connects TRBV7-6 to TRBJ2-5; D remains ambiguous. CDR1 and CDR2 (germline): SGHVS, FNYEAQ. V lost 5 bases and J lost 0, with 10 bases in between. The CDR3 is 14 residues long. The CDR3 DNA reads TGTGCCAGCAGCCATCGACTGTACCAAGAGACCCAGTACTTC. Residues: CASSHRLYQETQYF.